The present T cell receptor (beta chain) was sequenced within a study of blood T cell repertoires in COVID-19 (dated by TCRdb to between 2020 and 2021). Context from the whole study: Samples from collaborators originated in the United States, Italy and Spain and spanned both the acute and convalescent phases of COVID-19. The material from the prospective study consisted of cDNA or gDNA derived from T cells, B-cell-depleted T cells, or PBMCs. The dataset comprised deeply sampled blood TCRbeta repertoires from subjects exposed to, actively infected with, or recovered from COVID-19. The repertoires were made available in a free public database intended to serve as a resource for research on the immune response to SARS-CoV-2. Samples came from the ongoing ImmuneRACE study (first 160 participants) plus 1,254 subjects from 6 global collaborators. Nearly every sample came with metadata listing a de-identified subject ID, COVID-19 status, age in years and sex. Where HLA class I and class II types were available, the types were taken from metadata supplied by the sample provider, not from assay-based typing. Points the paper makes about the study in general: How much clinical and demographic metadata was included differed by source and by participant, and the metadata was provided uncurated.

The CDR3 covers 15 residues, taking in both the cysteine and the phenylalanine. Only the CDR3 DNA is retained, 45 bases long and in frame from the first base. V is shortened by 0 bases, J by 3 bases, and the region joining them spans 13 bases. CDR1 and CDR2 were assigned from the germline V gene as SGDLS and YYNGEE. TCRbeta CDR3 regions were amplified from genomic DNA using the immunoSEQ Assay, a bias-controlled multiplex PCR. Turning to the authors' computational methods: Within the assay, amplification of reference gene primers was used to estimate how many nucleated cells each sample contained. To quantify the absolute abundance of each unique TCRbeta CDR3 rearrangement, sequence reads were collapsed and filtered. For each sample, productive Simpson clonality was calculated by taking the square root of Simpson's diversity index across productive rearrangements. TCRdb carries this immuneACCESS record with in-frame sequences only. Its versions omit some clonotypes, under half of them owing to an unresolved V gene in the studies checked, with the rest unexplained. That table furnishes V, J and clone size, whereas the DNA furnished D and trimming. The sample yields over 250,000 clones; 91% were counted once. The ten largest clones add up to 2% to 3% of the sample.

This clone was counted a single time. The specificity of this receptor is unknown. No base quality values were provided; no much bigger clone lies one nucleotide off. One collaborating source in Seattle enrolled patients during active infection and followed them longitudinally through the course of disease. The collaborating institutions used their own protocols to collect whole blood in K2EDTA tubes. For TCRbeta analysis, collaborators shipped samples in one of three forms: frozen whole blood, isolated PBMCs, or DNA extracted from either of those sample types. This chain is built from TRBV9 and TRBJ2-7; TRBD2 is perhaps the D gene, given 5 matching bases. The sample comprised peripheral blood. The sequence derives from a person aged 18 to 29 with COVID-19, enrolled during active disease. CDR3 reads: CASSVGGSTLYEQYF. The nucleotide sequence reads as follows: TGTGCCAGCAGCGTAGGAGGGTCTACCCTCTACGAGCAGTACTTC.